The rows below give T cell receptor beta chains drawn from one sample of a study of PD-L1 blockade in urothelial cancer. Produced via immunoSEQ multiplex PCR; TCRdb's table is partial and in-frame only. The repertoire holds about 63,000 clones, with roughly four fifths as singletons. This material consisted of PBMCs, taken around atezolizumab (anti-PD-L1) treatment. The receptors were gathered from a man aged 70 or older with urothelial cancer. CDR3s include the opening cysteine and the closing phenylalanine or tryptophan. Fields, in order: J gene, D gene, clone size, V gene, CDR3 DNA, CDR3 protein. A D gene is named only where the DNA matches it firmly. Size is stated for part of the rows, as once, few or many counts, or as a class when the clone is expanded.

J: TRBJ1-3; D: NA; size: NA; V: TRBV28; DNA: TGTGCCAGCAGTCTTGGGGAGGCGAGCTCTGGAAACACCATATATTTT; CDR3: CASSLGEASSGNTIYF
J: TRBJ2-5; D: TRBD2; size: NA; V: TRBV2; DNA: TGTGCCAGCAGTGCAAGCGGGGGCCAAGAGACCCAGTACTTC; CDR3: CASSASGGQETQYF
J: TRBJ2-1; D: TRBD2; size: NA; V: TRBV6-6; DNA: TGTGCCAGCAGTCTACTAGCGGACCACTCCTACAATGAGCAGTTCTTC; CDR3: CASSLLADHSYNEQFF
J: TRBJ2-5; D: NA; size: once; V: TRBV28; DNA: TGTGCCAGCAGTCCCCCCAGAGAGACCCAGTACTTC; CDR3: CASSPPRETQYF
J: TRBJ2-1; D: NA; size: NA; V: TRBV5-6; DNA: TGTGCCAGCAGCTTGTTTGCGTCTAGCTCCTACAATGAGCAGTTCTTC; CDR3: CASSLFASSSYNEQFF
J: TRBJ2-1; D: TRBD2; size: NA; V: TRBV13; DNA: TGTGCCAGCAGCTTAGGGGTAGCGGGAGTTAATGAGCAGTTCTTC; CDR3: CASSLGVAGVNEQFF
J: TRBJ1-1; D: TRBD1; size: NA; V: TRBV18; DNA: TGTGCCAGCTCAACCATGGACAGGGCGGAAGCTTTCTTT; CDR3: CASSTMDRAEAFF
J: TRBJ2-3; D: NA; size: NA; V: TRBV11-3; DNA: TGTGCCAGCAGCTCTTCTAGAGCAGATACGCAGTATTTT; CDR3: CASSSSRADTQYF
J: TRBJ2-3; D: TRBD2; size: NA; V: TRBV11-2; DNA: TGTGCCAGCAGCTTAGTTAAGGGCGGGGGGGCAGATACGCAGTATTTT; CDR3: CASSLVKGGGADTQYF
J: TRBJ1-3; D: NA; size: NA; V: TRBV9; DNA: TGTGCCAGCAGCGTAGAGGGGGACGGATACTCTGGAAACACCATATATTTT; CDR3: CASSVEGDGYSGNTIYF
J: TRBJ1-3; D: TRBD1; size: NA; V: TRBV6-1; DNA: TGTGCCAGCAGATCGACAGGGACAGGAAACACCATATATTTT; CDR3: CASRSTGTGNTIYF
J: TRBJ2-3; D: NA; size: NA; V: TRBV2; DNA: TGTGCCAGGCACACCTCGAGAGACGGAGGCACAGATACGCAGTATTTT; CDR3: CARHTSRDGGTDTQYF
J: TRBJ2-7; D: NA; size: NA; V: TRBV5-1; DNA: TGCGCCAGCAGCTTGGAGTTTTCCTCCTACGAGCAGTACTTC; CDR3: CASSLEFSSYEQYF
J: TRBJ2-1; D: TRBD1; size: NA; V: TRBV7-9; DNA: TGTGCCAGCAGCCTACAGGGGAGCCCCTACAATGAGCAGTTCTTC; CDR3: CASSLQGSPYNEQFF
J: TRBJ2-1; D: NA; size: NA; V: TRBV30; DNA: TGTGCCTGTCCCGGGACTCTCTCCTACAATGAGCAGTTCTTC; CDR3: CACPGTLSYNEQFF
J: TRBJ1-1; D: NA; size: NA; V: TRBV11-2; DNA: TGTGCCAGCAGCCCCTTTTCCAGGAACACTGAAGCTTTCTTT; CDR3: CASSPFSRNTEAFF
J: TRBJ2-1; D: NA; size: NA; V: TRBV2; DNA: TGTGCCAGCAGAGAAGCTAGGACAGAGTACAATGAGCAGTTCTTC; CDR3: CASREARTEYNEQFF
J: TRBJ2-1; D: NA; size: NA; V: TRBV7-6; DNA: TGTGCCAGCAGCTTTACTCCAGGGCTGAATGAGCAGTTCTTC; CDR3: CASSFTPGLNEQFF
J: TRBJ2-5; D: TRBD2; size: once; V: TRBV7-2; DNA: TGTGCCAGCAGCTTAGATAGCGGGAGGGGAGAGACCCAGTACTTC; CDR3: CASSLDSGRGETQYF
J: TRBJ1-4; D: TRBD1; size: NA; V: TRBV5-8; DNA: TGTGCCAGCAGCTTGAGGGACAGAGCAACTAATGAAAAACTGTTTTTT; CDR3: CASSLRDRATNEKLFF
J: TRBJ2-7; D: NA; size: NA; V: TRBV11-2; DNA: TGTGCCAGCAGCTTAGCAGGGGAGCAGTACTTC; CDR3: CASSLAGEQYF
J: TRBJ1-4; D: TRBD1; size: once; V: TRBV11-2; DNA: TGTGCCAGCACCCTGTCGGGGGACAGGGGGGAAAAACTGTTTTTT; CDR3: CASTLSGDRGEKLFF
J: TRBJ2-1; D: TRBD2; size: NA; V: TRBV11-3; DNA: TGTGCCAGCAGCTTAAGGCTAGCGGGGGGCGGGAATGAGCAGTTCTTC; CDR3: CASSLRLAGGGNEQFF
J: TRBJ2-3; D: NA; size: NA; V: TRBV5-1; DNA: TGCGCCAGCAGCTTGGGGGCAGGGGCGACAGATACGCAGTATTTT; CDR3: CASSLGAGATDTQYF
J: TRBJ2-3; D: NA; size: NA; V: TRBV27; DNA: TGTGCCAGCAGACCCATAGGGGATACTGCAGATACGCAGTATTTT; CDR3: CASRPIGDTADTQYF
J: TRBJ2-3; D: TRBD2; size: NA; V: TRBV4-1; DNA: TGCGCCAGCAGCCAGTATTCGGGGGGTAGCACAGATACGCAGTATTTT; CDR3: CASSQYSGGSTDTQYF
J: TRBJ1-2; D: NA; size: NA; V: TRBV19; DNA: TGTGCCAGTAGCCAGGACATCGCCTTCTATGGCTACACCTTC; CDR3: CASSQDIAFYGYTF
J: TRBJ2-7; D: TRBD1; size: NA; V: TRBV5-4; DNA: TGTGCCAGCAGCGGGGCGACAGGGTTCGCCTACGAGCAGTACTTC; CDR3: CASSGATGFAYEQYF
J: TRBJ2-7; D: TRBD2; size: NA; V: TRBV4-2; DNA: TGTGCCAGCAGCCAAGGACTGGCGGGGGAAAGCTCCTACGAGCAGTACTTC; CDR3: CASSQGLAGESSYEQYF
J: TRBJ1-2; D: NA; size: NA; V: TRBV30; DNA: TGTGCCTGGAGTTCTCGGCGGAGAGCTAACTATGGCTACACCTTC; CDR3: CAWSSRRRANYGYTF
J: TRBJ1-1; D: TRBD1; size: NA; V: TRBV19; DNA: TGTGCCAGTGCAGGACAGGGCAACACTGAAGCTTTCTTT; CDR3: CASAGQGNTEAFF
J: TRBJ2-5; D: TRBD2; size: NA; V: TRBV7-2; DNA: TGTGCCAGCAGCTTGGGACTAGCGGGAGGGGAGGAGACCCAGTACTTC; CDR3: CASSLGLAGGEETQYF
J: TRBJ2-7; D: TRBD2; size: NA; V: TRBV5-1; DNA: TGCGCCAGCAGCTTGACCGGGACTAGCGGGAGGAGGAGCTCCTACGAGCAGTACTTC; CDR3: CASSLTGTSGRRSSYEQYF
J: TRBJ2-1; D: NA; size: NA; V: TRBV6-1; DNA: TGTGCCAGCAGTGGGGGCAGGGGTTGGGATGAGCAGTTCTTC; CDR3: CASSGGRGWDEQFF
J: TRBJ2-7; D: NA; size: NA; V: TRBV4-1; DNA: TGCGCCAGCAGCCTAGGAGGAGGTTCCTACGAGCAGTACTTC; CDR3: CASSLGGGSYEQYF